These 6 T cell receptor beta chains originate from one sample sequenced in a study of vaccination effects on CD4 cells after COVID-19. Sequenced by immunoSEQ multiplex PCR; TCRdb stores in-frame clones only, minus some. This table has roughly 53,000 clones, 75% to 80% appearing once. Which antigens these TCRs recognize remains unknown. Within the ViraFEST assay, antigen-specific CD4+ T cells underwent expansion with viral peptide pools prior to sequencing. Once cultured for roughly 10 days, the cells underwent separation to obtain CD4+ T cells. People in the vaccine group had not been infected with SARS-CoV-2 before, and their nucleocapsid antibodies were negative. The sequences come from CD4+ T cells from PBMCs cultured with HCoV-OC43 spike peptides, collected before COVID-19 vaccination. Subset denoted: HCoV-OC43 spike overlapping peptide pool stimulation. The origin of the receptors is a human donor who received a COVID-19 vaccine.

This sequence joins TRBV19 and TRBJ2-2, with 15 bases aligning to TRBD2. The CDR3 runs to 17 residues. Looked up from germline, CDR1 is LNHDA and CDR2 is SQIVND (reference sequence). Trimming at V came to 5 bases and at J to 3 bases, leaving 4 bases not matched to a gene. CDR3 DNA sequence: TGTGCCAGTAGTTCCGGACTAGCGGGGGGGGACACCGGGGAGCTGTTTTTT. Amino acids: CASSSGLAGGDTGELFF.

CDR3 bases: TGTGCCAGCAGCCGTCTAAGGGGTGGAGAGACCCAGTACTTC. Translated: CASSRLRGGETQYF. The chain uses TRBV7-8 and TRBJ2-5, with D perhaps matching TRBD1 (5 bases). Trimming took 5 bases from V and 4 from J, leaving 14 bases between them. There are 14 residues in the CDR3. Germline CDR1 reads SGHVS; CDR2 reads FQNEAQ. The full variable domain, in which reference TRBV7-8 and TRBJ2-5 provide the parts outside the CDR3, is GAGVSQSPRYKVAKRGQDVALRCDPISGHVSLFWYQQALGQGPEFLTYFQNEAQLDKSGLPSDRFFAERPEGSVSTLKIQRTQQEDSAVYLCASSRLRGGETQYFGPGTRLLVL.

This chain links TRBV2 with TRBJ1-1, with 8 positions matching TRBD1. V shed 2 bases and J 8 bases; nucleotides not matched to a gene: 7. The germline gives CDR1 SNHLY, CDR2 FYNNEI. This CDR3 has 14 amino acids. CDR3 DNA: TGTGCCAGCAGTGAAAACAGGGGGGTAGTCGAAGCTTTCTTT. The encoded protein is CASSENRGVVEAFF.

V is TRBV5-1 and J is TRBJ2-5; TRBD2 matches 11 bases. The CDR3 is 16 residues long. Per germline, CDR1 SGHRS and CDR2 YFSETQ. J gave up 5 bases and V 5 bases, and 11 bases lay outside the gene matches. The CDR3 reads CASRPRLAGLYETQYF. CDR3 bases: TGCGCCAGCAGACCCCGACTAGCGGGGTTGTATGAGACCCAGTACTTC.

The V and J genes are TRBV29-1 and TRBJ2-3, with D possibly called TRBD1 or TRBD2 (5 bases each). This CDR3 is built from 18 residues. Trimming removed 1 base at V and 2 bases at J, with 22 bases between. Germline assignment: CDR1 SQVTM and CDR2 ANQGSEA. The CDR3, as DNA: TGCAGCGTTGAAGGAGGTGGGGGATATAAGAGGACCACAGATACGCAGTATTTT. Its protein product is CSVEGGGGYKRTTDTQYF.

This rearrangement joins TRBV7-9 to TRBJ1-1, with no clear D. V shed 0 bases and J shed 1 base, with 6 bases lying between them. The V gene's germline CDR1 is SEHNR and CDR2 FQNEAQ (reference sequence). The CDR3 consists of 14 residues. This CDR3 reads CASSLAPGNTEAFF. In nucleotides, the CDR3 is TGTGCCAGCAGCTTAGCCCCAGGGAACACTGAAGCTTTCTTT.